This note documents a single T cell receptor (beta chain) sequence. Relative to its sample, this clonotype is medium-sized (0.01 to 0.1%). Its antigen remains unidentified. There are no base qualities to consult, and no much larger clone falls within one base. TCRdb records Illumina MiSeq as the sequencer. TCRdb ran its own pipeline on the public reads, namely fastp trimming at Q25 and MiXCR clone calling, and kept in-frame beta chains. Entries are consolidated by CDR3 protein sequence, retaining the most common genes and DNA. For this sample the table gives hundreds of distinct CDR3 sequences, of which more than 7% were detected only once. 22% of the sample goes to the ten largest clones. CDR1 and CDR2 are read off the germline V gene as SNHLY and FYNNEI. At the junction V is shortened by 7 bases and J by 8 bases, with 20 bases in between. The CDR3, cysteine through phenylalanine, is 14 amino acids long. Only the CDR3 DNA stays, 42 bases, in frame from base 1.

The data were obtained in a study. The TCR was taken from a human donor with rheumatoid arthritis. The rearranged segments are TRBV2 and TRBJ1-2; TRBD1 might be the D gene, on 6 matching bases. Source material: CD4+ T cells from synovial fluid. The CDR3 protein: CASTKDSAADGYTF. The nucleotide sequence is TGTGCCAGCACTAAGGACAGCGCCGCCGACGGCTACACCTTC. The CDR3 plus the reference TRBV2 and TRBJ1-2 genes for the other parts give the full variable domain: EPEVTQTPSHQVTQMGQEVILRCVPISNHLYFYWYRQILGQKVEFLVSFYNNEISEKSEIFDDQFSVERPDGSNFTLKIRSTKLEDSAMYFCASTKDSAADGYTFGSGTRLTVV.